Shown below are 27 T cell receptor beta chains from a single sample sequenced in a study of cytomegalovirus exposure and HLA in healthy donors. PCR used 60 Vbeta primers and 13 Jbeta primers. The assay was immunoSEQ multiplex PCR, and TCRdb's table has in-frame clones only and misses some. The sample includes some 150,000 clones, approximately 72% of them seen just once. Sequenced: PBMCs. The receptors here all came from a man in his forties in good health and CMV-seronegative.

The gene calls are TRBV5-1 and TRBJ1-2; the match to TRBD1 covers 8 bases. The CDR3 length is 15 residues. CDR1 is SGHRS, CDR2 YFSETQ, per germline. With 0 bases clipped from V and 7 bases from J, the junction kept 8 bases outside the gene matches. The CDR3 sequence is CASSLEGRGHLGYTF. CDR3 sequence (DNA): TGCGCCAGCAGCTTGGAAGGCAGGGGGCATCTTGGCTACACCTTC. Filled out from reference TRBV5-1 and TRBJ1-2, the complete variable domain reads KAGVTQTPRYLIKTRGQQVTLSCSPISGHRSVSWYQQTPGQGLQFLFEYFSETQRNKGNFPGRFSGRQFSNSRSEMNVSTLELGDSALYLCASSLEGRGHLGYTFGSGTRLTVV.

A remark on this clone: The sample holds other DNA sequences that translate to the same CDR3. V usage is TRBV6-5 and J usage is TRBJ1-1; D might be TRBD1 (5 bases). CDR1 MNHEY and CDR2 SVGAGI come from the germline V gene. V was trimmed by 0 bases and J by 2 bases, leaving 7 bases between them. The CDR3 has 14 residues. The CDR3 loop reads CASSYSQGNTEAFF. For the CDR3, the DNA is TGTGCCAGCAGTTACTCCCAGGGTAACACTGAAGCTTTCTTT.

The CDR3 loop reads CASSYRQGAGGTEAFF. The CDR3 DNA sequence: TGTGCCAGCAGTTACCGACAGGGGGCGGGGGGTACTGAAGCTTTCTTT. The chain joins TRBV6-6 to TRBJ1-1, with 10 bases aligning to TRBD1. The CDR3 runs to 16 residues. The germline CDR1 and CDR2 sequences are MNHNY and SVGAGI (reference sequence). J lost 5 bases, V lost 2 bases, and 8 bases had no gene match.

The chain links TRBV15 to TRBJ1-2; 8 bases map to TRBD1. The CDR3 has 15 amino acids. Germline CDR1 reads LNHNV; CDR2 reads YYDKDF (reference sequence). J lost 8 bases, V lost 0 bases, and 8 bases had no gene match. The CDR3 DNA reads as TGTGCCACCAGCAGAGATCTAGGACAGGGAGTCGGCTACACCTTC. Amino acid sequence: CATSRDLGQGVGYTF. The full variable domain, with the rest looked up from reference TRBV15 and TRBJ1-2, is DAMVIQNPRYQVTQFGKPVTLSCSQTLNHNVMYWYQQKSSQAPKLLFHYYDKDFNNEADTPDNFQSRRPNTSFCFLDIRSPGLGDTAMYLCATSRDLGQGVGYTFGSGTRLTVV.

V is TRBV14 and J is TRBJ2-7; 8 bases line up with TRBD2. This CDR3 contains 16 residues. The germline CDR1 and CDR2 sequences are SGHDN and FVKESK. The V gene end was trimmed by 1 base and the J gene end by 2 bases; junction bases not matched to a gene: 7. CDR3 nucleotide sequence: TGTGCCAGCAGCCAAGTCCTAGGAGCGGGGGCCTACGAGCAGTACTTC. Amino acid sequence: CASSQVLGAGAYEQYF.

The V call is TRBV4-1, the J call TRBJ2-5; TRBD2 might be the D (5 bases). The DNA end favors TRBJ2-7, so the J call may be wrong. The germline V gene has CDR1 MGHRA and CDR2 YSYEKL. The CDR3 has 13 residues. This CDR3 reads CASSDYSSYEQYF. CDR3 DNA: TGCGCCAGCAGCGACTACAGCTCCTACGAGCAGTACTTC.

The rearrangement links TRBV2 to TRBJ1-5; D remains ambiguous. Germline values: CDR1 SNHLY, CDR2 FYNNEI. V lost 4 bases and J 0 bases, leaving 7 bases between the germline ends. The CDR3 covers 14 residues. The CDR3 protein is CASSATASNQPQHF. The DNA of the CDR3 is TGTGCCAGCAGTGCAACAGCTAGCAATCAGCCCCAGCATTTT.

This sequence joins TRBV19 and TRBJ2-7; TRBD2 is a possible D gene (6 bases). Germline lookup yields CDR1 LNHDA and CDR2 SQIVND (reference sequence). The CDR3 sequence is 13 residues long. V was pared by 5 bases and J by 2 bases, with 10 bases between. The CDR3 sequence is CASSEGTPYEQYF. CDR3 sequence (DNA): TGTGCCAGTAGTGAGGGGACTCCCTACGAGCAGTACTTC.

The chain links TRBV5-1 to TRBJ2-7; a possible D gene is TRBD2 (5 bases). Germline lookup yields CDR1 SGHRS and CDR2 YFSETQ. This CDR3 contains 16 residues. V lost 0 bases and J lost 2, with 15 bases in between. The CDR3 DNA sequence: TGCGCCAGCAGCTTGGTATCTACGGGATTCGCCTACGAGCAGTACTTC. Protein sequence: CASSLVSTGFAYEQYF.

For the CDR3, the DNA is TGTGCCAGCAGTGGGTGGGGGGTTAACACTGAAGCTTTCTTT. This sequence encodes CASSGWGVNTEAFF. This rearrangement joins TRBV25-1 to TRBJ1-1, with a weak D call TRBD1 (5 bases). In germline, CDR1 is MGHDK, CDR2 SYGVNS. This CDR3 is 14 amino acids long. V shed 4 bases and J shed 2 bases, with 11 bases lying between them.

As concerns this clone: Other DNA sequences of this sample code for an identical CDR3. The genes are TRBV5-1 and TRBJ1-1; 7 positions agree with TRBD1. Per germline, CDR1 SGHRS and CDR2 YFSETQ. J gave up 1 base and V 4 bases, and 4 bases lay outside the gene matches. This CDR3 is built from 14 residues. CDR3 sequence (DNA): TGCGCCAGCAGCCTATCAGGGGGGAACACTGAAGCTTTCTTT. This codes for CASSLSGGNTEAFF.

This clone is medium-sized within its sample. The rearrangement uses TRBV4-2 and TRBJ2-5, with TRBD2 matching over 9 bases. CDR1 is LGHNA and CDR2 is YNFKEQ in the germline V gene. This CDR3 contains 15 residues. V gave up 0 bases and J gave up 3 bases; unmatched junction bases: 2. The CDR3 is CASSQDRGGEETQYF. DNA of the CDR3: TGTGCCAGCAGCCAAGACCGCGGGGGGGAAGAGACCCAGTACTTC.

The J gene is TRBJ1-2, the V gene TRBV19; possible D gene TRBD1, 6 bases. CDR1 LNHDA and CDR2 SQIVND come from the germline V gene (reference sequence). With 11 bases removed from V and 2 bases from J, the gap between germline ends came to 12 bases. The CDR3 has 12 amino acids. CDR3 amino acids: CAGATGNYGYTF. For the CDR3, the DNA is TGTGCCGGGGCAACAGGGAACTATGGCTACACCTTC. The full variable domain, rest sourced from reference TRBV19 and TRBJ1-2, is DGGITQSPKYLFRKEGQNVTLSCEQNLNHDAMYWYRQDPGQGLRLIYYSQIVNDFQKGDIAEGYSVSREKKESFPLTVTSAQKNPTAFYLCAGATGNYGYTFGSGTRLTVV.

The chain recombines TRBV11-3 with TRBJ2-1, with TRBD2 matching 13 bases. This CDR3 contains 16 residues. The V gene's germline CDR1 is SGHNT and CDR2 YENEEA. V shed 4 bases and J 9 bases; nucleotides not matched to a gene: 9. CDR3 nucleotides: TGTGCCAGCAGCTCGGCACTAGCGGGAGGGGGTGGTGAGCAGTTCTTC. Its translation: CASSSALAGGGGEQFF. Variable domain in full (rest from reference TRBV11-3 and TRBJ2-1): EAGVVQSPRYKIIEKKQPVAFWCNPISGHNTLYWYLQNLGQGPELLIRYENEEAVDDSQLPKDRFSAERLKGVDSTLKIQPAELGDSAVYLCASSSALAGGGGEQFFGPGTRLTVL.

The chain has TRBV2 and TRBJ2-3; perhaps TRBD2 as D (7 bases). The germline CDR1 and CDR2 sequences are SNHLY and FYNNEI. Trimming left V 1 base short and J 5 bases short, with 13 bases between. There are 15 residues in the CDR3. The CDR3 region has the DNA TGTGCCAGCAGTGAAGAGGCGGGGGCCGGAGATACGCAGTATTTT. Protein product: CASSEEAGAGDTQYF.

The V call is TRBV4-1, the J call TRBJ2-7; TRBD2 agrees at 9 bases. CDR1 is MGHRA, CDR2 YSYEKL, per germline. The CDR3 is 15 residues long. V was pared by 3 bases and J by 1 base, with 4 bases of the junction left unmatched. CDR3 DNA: TGCGCCAGCAGCCACAGCACTAGCGGGTCCTACGAGCAGTACTTC. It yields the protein CASSHSTSGSYEQYF.

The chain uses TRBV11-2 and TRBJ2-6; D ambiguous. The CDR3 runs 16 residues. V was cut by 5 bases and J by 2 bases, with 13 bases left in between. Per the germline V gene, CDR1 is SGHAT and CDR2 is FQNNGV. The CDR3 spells CASSPNPGPGANVLTF. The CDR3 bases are TGTGCCAGCAGCCCTAATCCTGGTCCTGGGGCCAACGTCCTGACTTTC.

The CDR3 nucleotides are TGTGCCAGTAGTATCGGGACAGCTCCCCTTATGAACACTGAAGCTTTCTTT. This translates into CASSIGTAPLMNTEAFF. The rearrangement links TRBV19 to TRBJ1-1, with 7 bases that match TRBD1. Germline V gene data show CDR1 as LNHDA and CDR2 as SQIVND (reference sequence). This CDR3 has 17 amino acids. J was trimmed by 0 bases and V by 3 bases; bases with no gene match: 10.

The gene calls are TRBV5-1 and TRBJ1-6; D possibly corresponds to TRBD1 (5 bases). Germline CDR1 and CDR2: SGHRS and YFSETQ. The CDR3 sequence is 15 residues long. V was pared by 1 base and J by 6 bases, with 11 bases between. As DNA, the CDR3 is TGCGCCAGCAGCTTGACAGGCGTCCCTAATTCACCCCTCCACTTT. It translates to CASSLTGVPNSPLHF.

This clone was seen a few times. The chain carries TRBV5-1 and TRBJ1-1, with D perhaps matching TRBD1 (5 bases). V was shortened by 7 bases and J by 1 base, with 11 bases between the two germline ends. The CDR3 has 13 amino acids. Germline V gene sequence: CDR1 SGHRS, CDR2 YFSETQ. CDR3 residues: CASGLQANTEAFF. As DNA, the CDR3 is TGCGCCAGCGGTTTACAGGCGAACACTGAAGCTTTCTTT.

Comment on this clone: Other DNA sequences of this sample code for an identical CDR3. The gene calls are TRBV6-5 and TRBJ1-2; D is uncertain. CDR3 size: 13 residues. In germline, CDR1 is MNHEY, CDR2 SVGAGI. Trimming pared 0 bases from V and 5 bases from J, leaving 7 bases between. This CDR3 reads CASSYSGGYGYTF. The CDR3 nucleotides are TGTGCCAGCAGTTACTCAGGAGGGTATGGCTACACCTTC.

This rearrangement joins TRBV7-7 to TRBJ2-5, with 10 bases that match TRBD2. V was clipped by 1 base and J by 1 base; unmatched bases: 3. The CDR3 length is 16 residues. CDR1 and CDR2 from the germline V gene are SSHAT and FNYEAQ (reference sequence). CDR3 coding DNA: TGTGCCAGCAGCTTAGGGATAGCGGGAGGCCAAGAGACCCAGTACTTC. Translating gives CASSLGIAGGQETQYF.

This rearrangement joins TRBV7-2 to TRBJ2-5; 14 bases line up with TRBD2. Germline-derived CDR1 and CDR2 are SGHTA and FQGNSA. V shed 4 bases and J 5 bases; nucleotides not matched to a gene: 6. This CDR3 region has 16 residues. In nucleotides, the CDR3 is TGTGCCAGCAGCTCGGGACTAGCGGGAGAGGGGGAGACCCAGTACTTC. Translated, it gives CASSSGLAGEGETQYF. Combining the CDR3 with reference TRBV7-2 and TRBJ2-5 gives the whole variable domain GAGVSQSPSNKVTEKGKDVELRCDPISGHTALYWYRQSLGQGLEFLIYFQGNSAPDKSGLPSDRFSAERTGGSVSTLTIQRTQQEDSAVYLCASSSGLAGEGETQYFGPGTRLLVL.

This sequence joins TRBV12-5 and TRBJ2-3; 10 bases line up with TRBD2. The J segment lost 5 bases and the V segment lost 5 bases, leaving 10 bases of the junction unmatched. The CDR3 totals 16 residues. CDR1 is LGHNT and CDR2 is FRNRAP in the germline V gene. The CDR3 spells CASGPDRAGGGDTQYF. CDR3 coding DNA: TGTGCTAGTGGTCCCGACAGAGCGGGGGGGGGAGATACGCAGTATTTT. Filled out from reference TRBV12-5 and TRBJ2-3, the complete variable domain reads DARVTQTPRHKVTEMGQEVTMRCQPILGHNTVFWYRQTMMQGLELLAYFRNRAPLDDSGMPKDRFSAEMPDATLATLKIQPSEPRDSAVYFCASGPDRAGGGDTQYFGPGTRLTVL.

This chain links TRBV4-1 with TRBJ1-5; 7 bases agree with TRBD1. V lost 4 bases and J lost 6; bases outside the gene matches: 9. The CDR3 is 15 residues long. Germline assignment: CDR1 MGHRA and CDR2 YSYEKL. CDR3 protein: CASSRQTGVGQPQHF. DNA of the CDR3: TGCGCCAGCAGCCGACAAACAGGGGTGGGTCAGCCCCAGCATTTT.

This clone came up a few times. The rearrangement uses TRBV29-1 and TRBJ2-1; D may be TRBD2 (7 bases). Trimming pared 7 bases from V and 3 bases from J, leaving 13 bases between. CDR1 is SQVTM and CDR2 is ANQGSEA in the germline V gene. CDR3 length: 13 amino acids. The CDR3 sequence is CSGVGGLYNEQFF. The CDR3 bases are TGCAGCGGCGTCGGGGGGCTCTACAATGAGCAGTTCTTC.

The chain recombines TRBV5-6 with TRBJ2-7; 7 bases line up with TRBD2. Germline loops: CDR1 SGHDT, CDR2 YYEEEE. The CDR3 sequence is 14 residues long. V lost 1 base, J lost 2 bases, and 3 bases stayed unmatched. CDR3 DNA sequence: TGTGCCAGCAGCTTGTCTCGGGGGGCCTACGAGCAGTACTTC. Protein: CASSLSRGAYEQYF.